This T cell receptor (beta chain) comes out of a study of post-analysis software for immune sequencing data. Across the study: Secondary progressive, relapsing-remitting and progressive-relapsing multiple sclerosis were among the included disease courses. Study conclusions and caveats: Diversity measured as normalized Chao1 was significantly lower in multiple sclerosis patients than in controls.

Incorporated into the TCR beta cDNA libraries were unique molecular identifiers, which served to reduce PCR and sequencing biases. One entry per CDR3 protein, called by TCRdb with MiXCR from the PCR reads. The table lists about 160,000 distinct CDR3 sequences, 35% to 40% of them singletons. To note about this clonotype: The antigen is not known.

This clonotype was sampled from a girl aged 10 to 17 with multiple sclerosis. The sequencing used blood, collected after autologous hematopoietic stem cell transplantation.

The CDR3 spells CASSLGSDRETQYF. The CDR3 nucleotides are TGTGCCAGCAGCTTAGGGTCAGACAGGGAGACCCAGTACTTC. This rearrangement joins TRBV7-7 to TRBJ2-5; D is perhaps TRBD1 (6 bases). In germline, CDR1 is SSHAT, CDR2 FNYEAQ (reference sequence). The CDR3 length is 14 residues. V gave up 1 base and J gave up 5 bases, with 11 bases separating them.